The T cell receptor beta chain described here comes from a study of T cell therapy after organ transplantation. Sequenced by immunoSEQ multiplex PCR; TCRdb stores in-frame clones only, minus some. Of over 20,000 clones in the sample, around 84% were seen once. On this clone itself: Its cognate antigen is unknown.

Stated time point: 20-29 weeks after completion of therapy. There are 16 residues in the CDR3. V lost 4 bases and J 2 bases, leaving 19 bases between the germline ends. This chain joins TRBV5-3 and TRBJ2-7; D perhaps matches TRBD1 (5 bases). TRBV5-3 is annotated as an ORF whose role is uncertain. This sequence originates from a human patient who had received a solid organ transplant and had CMV disease. The graft donor may have given rise to some T cells. Specimen: CD8+ T cells from blood, collected after autologous CMV-specific T cell therapy. The CDR3 DNA follows: TGTGCCAGAAGCACCGATCGGAGACAGACCACCTACGAGCAGTACTTC. It is translated as CARSTDRRQTTYEQYF.